This T cell receptor beta chain is drawn from a study of cytotoxic CD8 clonotypes in ibrutinib-treated CLL (dated by TCRdb to about 2021). Looking at the study overall: In this cohort, 15 patients were treatment-naive and roughly 10 were relapsed/refractory, while about 18 had unmutated IGHV. Cryopreserved peripheral blood mononuclear cells were collected before treatment, at response, and at either disease progression or sustained remission. Samples averaged 255,043 productive templates and more than 85,000 productive rearrangements. Longitudinal samples were obtainable from about 30% of the roughly 90 participants in the trial. Partial responses were observed in 24 patients and complete responses in 2; after a median follow-up of around 64 months, remission was maintained in roughly 14 patients and progression was observed in approximately 12. Samples at response were collected after a median of roughly twelve months of treatment, with a range of about 6 to 40 months. Overall study outcomes, separate from this receptor: Clonality increased at ibrutinib response, stayed stable in sustained remission, and fell back toward baseline at progression. Baseline clonality exceeded that of age-matched healthy donors and correlated strongly with circulating CD8+ T-cell counts. Sampling times were not matched between sustained-remission and progressing patients, and lymph node repertoires were not studied. Public clonotypes were rare and either shrank or stayed stable during treatment, and the rise in clonality at ibrutinib response reflected expansion of private clonotypes.

About this clone itself: The antigen it recognizes is unknown. No much larger clone exists at a distance of one base, and base qualities are not known.

Roughly 2 micrograms of genomic DNA were extracted from cryopreserved PBMCs for TCR beta library preparation. Longitudinal blood samples from CLL patients on ibrutinib monotherapy underwent high-throughput TCR beta sequencing. The patients took part in an open-label, single-center phase 2 trial of ibrutinib monotherapy. Trimming takes 6 bases from V and 2 bases from J, and the germline ends sit 10 bases apart. The germline V gene encodes CDR1 SNHLY and CDR2 FYNNEI. The CDR3, from cysteine to phenylalanine, totals 13 residues. The read is trimmed to its CDR3 DNA, 39 bases read in frame from base 1. A MiSeq instrument was used for deep resolution sequencing, which targeted depths ranging from 1 in 1 million up to 1 in 200,000 T cells, with coverage averaging 10x for each clonotype. TCR beta libraries were generated with the immunoSEQ hsTCRB Kit. As for the original processing: ImmunoSEQ Data Assistant and ImmunoSEQ Analyzer were used for data analysis, and V, D and J genes were assigned according to IMGT definitions. Clonality, with values ranging from 0 to 1, was calculated as one minus the normalized Shannon entropy of productive rearrangement frequencies. Only overrepresented clonotypes making up at least 0.05% of each patient's repertoire were included in the public clonotype analysis. Repertoires from some twelve age-matched healthy donors in immuneACCESS were used as clonality controls. Drawn from immuneACCESS, this table holds only the in-frame rearrangements with V and J called that TCRdb kept. Clones are partly lost; checked studies trace under half to an unresolved V gene and leave the rest unexplained. The V and J calls and clone size were taken over from that table, and D and trimming were inferred from the DNA. The sample table contains 35,000 to 45,000 clones; only one count was recorded for 45% to 50% of them. Approximately 17% of the sample is taken by the ten largest.

The clonotype comes from a human donor with chronic lymphocytic leukemia. The chain uses TRBV2 and TRBJ1-1; no D gene is confidently identified. The source material was PBMCs, sampled before ibrutinib treatment. This receptor has the CDR3 CASSKDGNTEAFF. The DNA sequence is given as TGTGCCAGCAGCAAGGACGGTAACACTGAAGCTTTCTTT.